One and the same sample provided the 27 T cell receptor beta chains below, sequenced in a study of blood T cell repertoires in COVID-19. Here immunoSEQ multiplex PCR was the method, and the copy in TCRdb shows in-frame clones only, minus some. The sample lists approximately 100,000 clones; 70% to 90% were seen once. The sequenced sample consisted of peripheral blood. These receptors originate from a human donor in a cohort sampled during active COVID-19.

The rearrangement links TRBV30 to TRBJ1-1, with D tentatively TRBD1 (6 bases). Trimming took off 5 bases at V and 0 bases at J, with 10 bases between the two ends. Germline V gene lookup returns CDR1 GTSNPN and CDR2 SVGIG (reference sequence). The CDR3 sequence is 13 residues long. The CDR3 reads CAWSGHMNTEAFF. The CDR3 nucleotides read TGTGCCTGGTCGGGACACATGAACACTGAAGCTTTCTTT.

The rearrangement links TRBV10-2 to TRBJ2-5; 7 nucleotides align to TRBD1. The trim removed 8 bases at V and 1 base at J, leaving 10 bases unmatched. This CDR3 has 15 residues. Germline CDR1 and CDR2: WSHSY and SAAADI. The DNA for the CDR3 is TGCGCCAGCGGCGGGCAGGGGGTAACCCAAGAGACCCAGTACTTC. It codes for CASGGQGVTQETQYF.

V usage is TRBV6-5 and J usage is TRBJ2-3, with 10 bases aligning to TRBD2. CDR1 is MNHEY, CDR2 SVGAGI, per germline. CDR3 size: 14 residues. The V segment lost 8 bases and the J segment 3 bases; nucleotides outside the gene matches: 5. CDR3 region: CASGSGGLTDTQYF. DNA of the CDR3: TGTGCCAGCGGTAGCGGGGGGCTAACAGATACGCAGTATTTT.

This rearrangement joins TRBV7-9 to TRBJ1-6; no definite D call. CDR1 is SEHNR and CDR2 is FQNEAQ in the germline V gene (reference sequence). The V end lost 6 bases, the J end lost 2 bases, and 20 bases lay between the germline ends. The CDR3 runs 18 residues. The chain's CDR3 is CASSILKGEGAYNSPLHF. Written as DNA, the CDR3 is TGTGCCAGCAGTATACTTAAGGGAGAAGGCGCCTATAATTCACCCCTCCACTTT. The whole variable domain, filled in from reference TRBV7-9 and TRBJ1-6, reads DTGVSQNPRHKITKRGQNVTFRCDPISEHNRLYWYRQTLGQGPEFLTYFQNEAQLEKSRLLSDRFSAERPKGSFSTLEIQRTEQGDSAMYLCASSILKGEGAYNSPLHFGNGTRLTVT.

This clone was observed a single time. The CDR3 DNA is TGCGCCAGCAGCTTGGGCGGGGGGAGCTCTGGGGCCAACGTCCTGACTTTC. This gives the protein CASSLGGGSSGANVLTF. V is TRBV5-1 and J is TRBJ2-6; 8 bases align to TRBD2. Trimming took 0 bases from V and 0 from J; bases not matched to a gene: 2. CDR1 and CDR2 (germline): SGHRS, YFSETQ. The CDR3 loop spans 17 amino acids.

The chain employs TRBV19 and TRBJ1-2; D uncertain. Germline CDR1 LNHDA, CDR2 SQIVND (reference sequence). V was shortened by 3 bases and J by 8 bases, with 13 bases between the two germline ends. The CDR3 is made up of 13 amino acids. This CDR3 is CASSMSRRVGYTF. CDR3 coding DNA: TGTGCCAGTAGTATGTCAAGACGGGTCGGCTACACCTTC. The entire variable domain, with the rest obtained from reference TRBV19 and TRBJ1-2, is as follows: DGGITQSPKYLFRKEGQNVTLSCEQNLNHDAMYWYRQDPGQGLRLIYYSQIVNDFQKGDIAEGYSVSREKKESFPLTVTSAQKNPTAFYLCASSMSRRVGYTFGSGTRLTVV.

The V call is TRBV7-2, the J call TRBJ2-2, with D possibly TRBD2 on 5 matching bases. Trimming took 4 bases from V and 3 from J, leaving 9 bases between them. The germline CDR1 and CDR2 sequences are SGHTA and FQGNSA. There are 14 residues in the CDR3. Here the CDR3 DNA reads TGTGCCAGCAGCTGGAGCGGAGACACCGGGGAGCTGTTTTTT. Amino acid sequence: CASSWSGDTGELFF.

This clone was observed once. The J gene is TRBJ1-1, the V gene TRBV7-9; D gene unclear. The germline V gene has CDR1 SEHNR and CDR2 FQNEAQ (reference sequence). Trimming left V 3 bases short and J 1 base short, with 9 bases between. This CDR3 has 14 amino acids. DNA of the CDR3: TGTGCCAGCAGCTTTGGAGGGCAGAACACTGAAGCTTTCTTT. It is translated as CASSFGGQNTEAFF. Combining the CDR3 with reference TRBV7-9 and TRBJ1-1 gives the whole variable domain DTGVSQNPRHKITKRGQNVTFRCDPISEHNRLYWYRQTLGQGPEFLTYFQNEAQLEKSRLLSDRFSAERPKGSFSTLEIQRTEQGDSAMYLCASSFGGQNTEAFFGQGTRLTVV.

The J gene is TRBJ1-4, the V gene TRBV15; 7 positions match TRBD1. V shed 4 bases and J 11 bases; nucleotides not matched to a gene: 13. Looked up from germline, CDR1 is LNHNV and CDR2 is YYDKDF (reference sequence). The CDR3 covers 15 residues. The CDR3 sequence: CATSNPGGGAGKLFF. CDR3 coding DNA: TGTGCCACCAGCAACCCCGGAGGGGGCGCGGGTAAACTGTTTTTT.

The J gene is TRBJ2-7, the V gene TRBV28; 9 positions agree with TRBD1. The length of the CDR3 is 15 residues. The V gene end was trimmed by 6 bases and the J gene end by 1 base; junction bases not matched to a gene: 7. Germline V gene lookup returns CDR1 MDHEN and CDR2 SYDVKM. The CDR3 loop is CASRTPGQGSYEQYF. The CDR3 DNA follows: TGTGCCAGCAGGACGCCAGGACAGGGGTCCTACGAGCAGTACTTC.

This rearrangement joins TRBV28 to TRBJ1-1; TRBD1 matches at 12 bases. This CDR3 contains 13 residues. V was pared by 7 bases and J by 11 bases, with 8 bases of the junction left unmatched. Looked up from germline, CDR1 is MDHEN and CDR2 is SYDVKM. In DNA form, the CDR3 reads TGTGCCAGCAAACTGGGACAGGGGGCGGCTGCTTTCTTT. Translated, it gives CASKLGQGAAAFF.

The chain couples TRBV7-3 to TRBJ1-3, with no clear D. Trimming stripped 2 bases from V and 0 bases from J, with 8 bases between. Germline-derived CDR1 and CDR2 are SGHTA and FQGTGA. The CDR3 is 15 amino acids. This CDR3 is CASSLGPSSGNTIYF. In DNA, the CDR3 is TGTGCCAGCAGCTTAGGGCCGAGCTCTGGAAACACCATATATTTT.

The J gene is TRBJ2-1, the V gene TRBV7-9, with D maybe TRBD2 (5 bases). Germline CDR1 is SEHNR and CDR2 is FQNEAQ (reference sequence). V shed 5 bases and J shed 9 bases, with 8 bases lying between them. CDR3 length equals 11 residues. CDR3 bases: TGTGCCAGCAGCAGCGGCGCTGAGCAGTTCTTC. Its protein product is CASSSGAEQFF.

The chain uses TRBV6-2 or TRBV6-3 and TRBJ2-1, with TRBD1 matching over 10 bases. The CDR3 contains 16 residues. CDR1 is MNHEY, CDR2 SVGEGT, per germline. Trimming cost V 1 base and J 4 bases; bases outside gene matches: 4. The CDR3 DNA is TGTGCCAGCAGTTACTTTTGGGACAGGGGATACAATGAGCAGTTCTTC. Protein: CASSYFWDRGYNEQFF.

CDR3: CASSLGDSASYEQYF. The CDR3 DNA follows: TGTGCCAGCAGCCTTGGGGACAGTGCTTCCTACGAGCAGTACTTC. J is TRBJ2-7 and V is TRBV5-6, with 7 bases that match TRBD1. Germline assignment: CDR1 SGHDT and CDR2 YYEEEE. The CDR3 length is 15 residues. V shed 4 bases, J shed 1 base, and the junction held 8 bases outside the gene matches.

The chain couples TRBV5-6 to TRBJ1-5; D gene uncertain. Germline lookup yields CDR1 SGHDT and CDR2 YYEEEE. The V end lost 3 bases, the J end lost 0 bases, and 13 bases lay between the germline ends. The CDR3 sequence is 16 residues long. The CDR3 region is CASSSRVVGSNQPQHF. Written as DNA, the CDR3 is TGTGCCAGCAGCTCGCGGGTGGTCGGTAGCAATCAGCCCCAGCATTTT.

This clone appeared a single time. The rearrangement uses TRBV9 and TRBJ1-2; D gene uncertain. Deletions cut 4 bases from V and 1 base from J, with 14 bases between. CDR3 size: 15 residues. Germline CDR1 is SGDLS and CDR2 is YYNGEE. The CDR3 protein is CASSPRPGGNYGYTF. The CDR3 DNA follows: TGTGCCAGCAGCCCCCGTCCCGGTGGTAACTATGGCTACACCTTC.

This clone has just a few counts. V usage is TRBV27 and J usage is TRBJ2-1, with TRBD2 identical over 9 bases. The V gene end was trimmed by 6 bases and the J gene end by 7 bases; junction bases not matched to a gene: 19. Germline lookup yields CDR1 MNHEY and CDR2 SMNVEV (reference sequence). This CDR3 has 18 amino acids. CDR3 sequence: CASSRKALFAGGNNEQFF. For the CDR3, the DNA is TGTGCCAGCAGCCGCAAAGCCCTCTTTGCGGGGGGGAATAATGAGCAGTTCTTC.

The chain links TRBV6-1 to TRBJ2-7; TRBD1 aligns across 11 bases. CDR3 size: 16 residues. In germline, CDR1 is MNHNS, CDR2 SASEGT. V trimming: 2 bases; J trimming: 3 bases; junction bases outside the gene matches: 6. As DNA, the CDR3 is TGTGCCAGCAGTGAATTTTTGGGGACAGGGGGCTACGAGCAGTACTTC. Its translation: CASSEFLGTGGYEQYF.

The rearrangement uses TRBV6-6 and TRBJ2-1; maybe TRBD2 (5 bases). The CDR3 spans 12 residues. Germline lookup yields CDR1 MNHNY and CDR2 SVGAGI (reference sequence). Trimming removed 4 bases at V and 15 bases at J, with 16 bases between. The CDR3: CASSSGGLVWFF. The CDR3 nucleotides are TGTGCCAGCAGTTCCGGCGGGCTAGTCTGGTTCTTC.

The chain couples TRBV7-3 to TRBJ1-2; D possibly corresponds to TRBD1 (6 bases). The CDR3 is 13 amino acids. V was clipped by 1 base and J by 7 bases, with 10 bases between them. CDR1 SGHTA and CDR2 FQGTGA come from the germline V gene. The CDR3 DNA reads as TGTGCCAGCAGCTTAAACAGGGAGTCTGGCTACACCTTC. Amino acid sequence: CASSLNRESGYTF. Supplemented by reference TRBV7-3 and TRBJ1-2, the full variable domain reads GAGVSQTPSNKVTEKGKYVELRCDPISGHTALYWYRQSLGQGPEFLIYFQGTGAADDSGLPNDRFFAVRPEGSVSTLKIQRTERGDSAVYLCASSLNRESGYTFGSGTRLTVV.

The chain uses TRBV28 and TRBJ2-7, with D uncertain. Trimming took off 5 bases at V and 5 bases at J, with 19 bases between the two ends. CDR3 length: 15 amino acids. Germline V gene lookup returns CDR1 MDHEN and CDR2 SYDVKM. For the CDR3, the DNA is TGTGCCAGCAGTGCCTGGCAAAACCCTCGAAACGAGCAGTACTTC. Protein sequence: CASSAWQNPRNEQYF.

This chain joins TRBV5-6 and TRBJ1-6, with D possibly matching TRBD1 (6 bases). CDR1 and CDR2 from the germline V gene are SGHDT and YYEEEE. The CDR3 length is 16 residues. V lost 5 bases and J lost 7, with 19 bases in between. For the CDR3, the DNA is TGTGCCAGCAGATCGGAGACCCAGGGGCGAAATTCACCCCTCCACTTT. Protein sequence: CASRSETQGRNSPLHF. The complete variable domain, with remaining parts taken from reference TRBV5-6 and TRBJ1-6, reads DAGVTQSPTHLIKTRGQQVTLRCSPKSGHDTVSWYQQALGQGPQFIFQYYEEEERQRGNFPDRFSGHQFPNYSSELNVNALLLGDSALYLCASRSETQGRNSPLHFGNGTRLTVT.

The V gene is TRBV4-2, the J gene TRBJ2-5; TRBD2 aligns across 8 bases. Trimming took 2 bases from V and 3 from J; bases not matched to a gene: 5. The CDR3 is made up of 15 amino acids. Germline assignment: CDR1 LGHNA and CDR2 YNFKEQ. In DNA form, the CDR3 reads TGTGCCAGCAGCCAATCCTCGCGGGGGGAAGAGACCCAGTACTTC. Amino acids: CASSQSSRGEETQYF.

The V call is TRBV27, the J call TRBJ1-1; D may be TRBD1 (6 bases). V was cut by 10 bases and J by 4 bases, with 19 bases left in between. Germline CDR1 is MNHEY and CDR2 is SMNVEV (reference sequence). The CDR3 extends over 14 amino acids. The CDR3 DNA is TGTGCCACCCAAAAGACATGGGGGCCCACTGAAGCTTTCTTT. This codes for CATQKTWGPTEAFF.

This clone has just a few counts. The chain's CDR3 is CASSPPLAGTGELFF. CDR3 DNA sequence: TGTGCCAGCAGCCCACCACTAGCGGGAACCGGGGAGCTGTTTTTT. This chain connects TRBV7-2 to TRBJ2-2; 10 positions match TRBD2. The germline V gene has CDR1 SGHTA and CDR2 FQGNSA. CDR3 length: 15 amino acids. The V gene end was trimmed by 5 bases and the J gene end by 5 bases; junction bases not matched to a gene: 5. The whole variable domain, remainder taken from reference TRBV7-2 and TRBJ2-2, is GAGVSQSPSNKVTEKGKDVELRCDPISGHTALYWYRQSLGQGLEFLIYFQGNSAPDKSGLPSDRFSAERTGGSVSTLTIQRTQQEDSAVYLCASSPPLAGTGELFFGEGSRLTVL.

The gene calls are TRBV28 and TRBJ2-7, with D unresolved. Trimming took off 6 bases at V and 5 bases at J, with 8 bases between the two ends. The CDR3 totals 11 residues. Germline loops: CDR1 MDHEN, CDR2 SYDVKM. The CDR3 DNA follows: TGTGCCAGCAGGGCCCTCCACGAGCAGTACTTC. Translation: CASRALHEQYF.